The sequence of this T cell receptor (beta chain) was determined in a study of PD-1 blockade in classical Hodgkin lymphoma. Study-level findings and limits: Patients excluded were those beginning nivolumab under 1 year after ASCT.

This clone has only a few counts. Antigen specificity is unknown. Every one of the patients relapsed after autologous stem cell transplantation (brentuximab vedotin exposure was variable). The repertoire was sequenced with immunoSEQ multiplex PCR; TCRdb's copy has only in-frame clones and lacks some. The table includes fewer than 100,000 clones, more than 90% detected once. Trimming took 4 bases from V and 6 from J, leaving 6 bases between them. The CDR3 sequence is 12 residues long. Germline V lookup: CDR1 LNHDA, CDR2 SQIVND (reference sequence). The sample here was peripheral blood mononuclear cells (PBMCs), taken at baseline. The TCR was taken from a human donor with classical Hodgkin lymphoma. V gene TRBV19 combines with J gene TRBJ2-2; no clear D gene. The chain's CDR3 is CASSTYPGELFF. The CDR3 DNA is TGTGCCAGTAGTACCTACCCCGGGGAGCTGTTTTTT.